This T cell receptor (beta chain) was identified in a study of CD8 T cells in Susac syndrome. The junction had 3 bases not matched to a gene; V was cut back by 8 bases and J by 4 bases. Germline-derived CDR1 and CDR2 are GTSNPN and SVGIG (reference sequence). The length of the CDR3 is 12 residues. Random hexamers were used to reverse transcribe an amount of roughly 0.5 to 1 ug RNA. Amplification of TCR beta CDR3 used immunoSEQ multiplex PCR across 54 Vbeta and 13 Jbeta. TCRdb called the immunoSEQ multiplex PCR reads again in MiXCR, with one record for every CDR3 protein. The sample shows 200,000 or so distinct CDR3 sequences, 90% to 95% of them seen only once.

This chain joins TRBV30 and TRBJ2-5, with TRBD1 matching 11 bases. The sequenced material came from CD4+ T cells from PBMCs. The receptor comes from a human donor with multiple sclerosis. The CDR3 sequence: CARGQGGETQYF. The CDR3 coding sequence is TGTGCCAGGGGACAGGGGGGAGAGACCCAGTACTTC.